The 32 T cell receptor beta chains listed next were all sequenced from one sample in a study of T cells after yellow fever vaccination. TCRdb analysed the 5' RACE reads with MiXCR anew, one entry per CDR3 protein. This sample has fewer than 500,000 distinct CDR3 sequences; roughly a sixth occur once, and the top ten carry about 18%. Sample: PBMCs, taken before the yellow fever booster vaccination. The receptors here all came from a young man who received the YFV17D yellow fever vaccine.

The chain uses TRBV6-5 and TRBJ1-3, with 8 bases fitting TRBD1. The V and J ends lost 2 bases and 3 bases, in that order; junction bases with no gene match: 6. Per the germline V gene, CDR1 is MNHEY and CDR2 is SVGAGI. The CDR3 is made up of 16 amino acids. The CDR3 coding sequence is TGTGCCAGCAGTTACACTCAGGGGGCTGGTGGAAACACCATATATTTT. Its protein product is CASSYTQGAGGNTIYF.

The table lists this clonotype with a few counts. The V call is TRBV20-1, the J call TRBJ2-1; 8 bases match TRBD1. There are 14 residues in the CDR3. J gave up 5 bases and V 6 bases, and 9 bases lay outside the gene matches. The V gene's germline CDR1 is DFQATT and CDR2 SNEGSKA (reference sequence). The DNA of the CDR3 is TGCAGTGCCCTCAGGGGGCGCGAGAACAATGAGCAGTTCTTC. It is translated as CSALRGRENNEQFF.

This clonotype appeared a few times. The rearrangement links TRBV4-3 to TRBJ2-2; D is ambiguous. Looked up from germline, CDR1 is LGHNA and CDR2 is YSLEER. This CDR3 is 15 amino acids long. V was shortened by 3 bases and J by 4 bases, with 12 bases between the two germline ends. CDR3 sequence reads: CASSHDISGTGELFF. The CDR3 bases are TGCGCCAGCAGCCATGATATTAGTGGCACCGGGGAGCTGTTTTTT.

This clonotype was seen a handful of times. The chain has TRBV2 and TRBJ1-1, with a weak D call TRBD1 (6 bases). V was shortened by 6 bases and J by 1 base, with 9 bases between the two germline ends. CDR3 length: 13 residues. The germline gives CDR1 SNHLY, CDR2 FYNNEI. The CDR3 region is CASRRTANTEAFF. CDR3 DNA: TGTGCCAGCAGACGGACAGCGAACACTGAAGCTTTCTTT.

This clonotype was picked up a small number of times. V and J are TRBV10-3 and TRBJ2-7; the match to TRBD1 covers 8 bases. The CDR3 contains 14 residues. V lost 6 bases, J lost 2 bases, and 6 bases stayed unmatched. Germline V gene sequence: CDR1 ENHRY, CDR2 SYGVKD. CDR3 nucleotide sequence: TGTGCCATCAGGGGGACAGGCGCTACCTACGAGCAGTACTTC. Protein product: CAIRGTGATYEQYF.

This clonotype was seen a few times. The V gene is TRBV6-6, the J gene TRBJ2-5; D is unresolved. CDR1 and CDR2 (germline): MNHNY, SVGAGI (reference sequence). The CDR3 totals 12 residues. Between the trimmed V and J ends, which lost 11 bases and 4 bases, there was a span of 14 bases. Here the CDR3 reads CASQAGLETQYF. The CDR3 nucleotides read TGTGCCTCCCAGGCAGGATTAGAGACCCAGTACTTC.

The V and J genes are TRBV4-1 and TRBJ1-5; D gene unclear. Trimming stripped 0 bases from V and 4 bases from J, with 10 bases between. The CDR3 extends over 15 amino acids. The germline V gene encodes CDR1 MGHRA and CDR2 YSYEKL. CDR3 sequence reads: CASSQDLGLNQPQHF. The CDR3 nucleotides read TGCGCCAGCAGCCAAGATCTGGGGTTAAATCAGCCCCAGCATTTT.

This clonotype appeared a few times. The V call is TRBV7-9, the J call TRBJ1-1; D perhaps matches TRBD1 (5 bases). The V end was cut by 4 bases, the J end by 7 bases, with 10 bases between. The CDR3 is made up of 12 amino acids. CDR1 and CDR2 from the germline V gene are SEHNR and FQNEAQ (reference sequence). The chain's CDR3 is CASSSSGGEAFF. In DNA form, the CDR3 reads TGTGCCAGCAGCTCCTCCGGGGGTGAAGCTTTCTTT.

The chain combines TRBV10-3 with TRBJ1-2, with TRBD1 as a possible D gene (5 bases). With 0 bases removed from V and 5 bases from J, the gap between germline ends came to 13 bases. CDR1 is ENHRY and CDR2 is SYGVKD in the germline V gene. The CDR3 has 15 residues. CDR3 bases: TGTGCCATCAGTGAGTCCCGGGACGGATCGTATGGCTACACCTTC. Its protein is CAISESRDGSYGYTF.

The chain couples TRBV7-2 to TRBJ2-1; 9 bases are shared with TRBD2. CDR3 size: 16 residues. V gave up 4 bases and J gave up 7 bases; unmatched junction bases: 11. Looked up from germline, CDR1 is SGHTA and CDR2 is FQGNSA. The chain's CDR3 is CASSSEFLAGRNEQFF. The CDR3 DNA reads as TGTGCCAGCAGCTCGGAGTTTCTAGCGGGGAGGAATGAGCAGTTCTTC.

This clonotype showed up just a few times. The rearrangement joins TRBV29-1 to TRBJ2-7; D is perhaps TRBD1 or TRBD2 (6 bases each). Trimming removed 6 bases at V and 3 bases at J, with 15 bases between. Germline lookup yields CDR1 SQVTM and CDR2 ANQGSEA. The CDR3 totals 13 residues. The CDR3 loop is CSVRQAGNYEQYF. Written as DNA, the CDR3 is TGCAGCGTGAGACAGGCGGGAAACTACGAGCAGTACTTC.

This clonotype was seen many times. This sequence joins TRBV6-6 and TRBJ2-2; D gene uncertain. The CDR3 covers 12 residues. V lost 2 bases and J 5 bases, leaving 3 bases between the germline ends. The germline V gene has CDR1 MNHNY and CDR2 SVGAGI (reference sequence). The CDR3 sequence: CASSYQTGELFF. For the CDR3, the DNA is TGTGCCAGCAGTTACCAAACCGGGGAGCTGTTTTTT.

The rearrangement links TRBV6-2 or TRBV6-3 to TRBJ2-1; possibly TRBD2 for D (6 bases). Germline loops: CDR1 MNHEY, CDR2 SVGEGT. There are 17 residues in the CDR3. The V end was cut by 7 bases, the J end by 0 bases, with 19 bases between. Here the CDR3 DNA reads TGTGCCAGCACCAGGGACGGCAGCGGGTCCTCCTACAATGAGCAGTTCTTC. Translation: CASTRDGSGSSYNEQFF.

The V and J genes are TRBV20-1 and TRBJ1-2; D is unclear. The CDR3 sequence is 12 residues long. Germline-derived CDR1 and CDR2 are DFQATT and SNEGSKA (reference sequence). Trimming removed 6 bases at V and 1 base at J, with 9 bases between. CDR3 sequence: CSAGPVNYGYTF. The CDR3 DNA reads TGCAGTGCCGGACCGGTTAACTATGGCTACACCTTC.

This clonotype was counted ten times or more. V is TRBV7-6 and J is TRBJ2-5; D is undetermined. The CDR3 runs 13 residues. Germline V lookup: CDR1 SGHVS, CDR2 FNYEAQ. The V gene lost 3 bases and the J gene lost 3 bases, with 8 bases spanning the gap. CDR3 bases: TGTGCCAGCAGCTTTGGCCAGAAAGAGACCCAGTACTTC. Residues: CASSFGQKETQYF. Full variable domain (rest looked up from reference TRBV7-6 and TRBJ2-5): GAGVSQSPRYKVTKRGQDVALRCDPISGHVSLYWYRQALGQGPEFLTYFNYEAQQDKSGLPNDRFSAERPEGSISTLTIQRTEQRDSAMYRCASSFGQKETQYFGPGTRLLVL.

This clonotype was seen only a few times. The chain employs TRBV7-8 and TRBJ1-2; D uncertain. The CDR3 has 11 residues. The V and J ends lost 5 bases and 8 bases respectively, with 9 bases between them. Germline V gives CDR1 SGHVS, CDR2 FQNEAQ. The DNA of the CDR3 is TGTGCCAGCAGCCCCATCGAGGGCTACACCTTC. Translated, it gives CASSPIEGYTF.

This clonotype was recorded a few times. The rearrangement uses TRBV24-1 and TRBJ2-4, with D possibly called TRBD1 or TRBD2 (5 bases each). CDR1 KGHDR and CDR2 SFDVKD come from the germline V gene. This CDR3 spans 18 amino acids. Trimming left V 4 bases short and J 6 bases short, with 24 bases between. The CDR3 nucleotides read TGTGCCACCAGTGAATCTGAACGGGGACCGCGGAACCCAAACATTCAGTACTTC. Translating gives CATSESERGPRNPNIQYF.

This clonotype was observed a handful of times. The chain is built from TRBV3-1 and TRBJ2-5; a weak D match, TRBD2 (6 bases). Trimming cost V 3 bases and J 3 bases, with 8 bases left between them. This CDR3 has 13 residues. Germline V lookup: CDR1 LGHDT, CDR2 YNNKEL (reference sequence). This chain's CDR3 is CASSQDYKETQYF. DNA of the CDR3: TGTGCCAGCAGCCAGGACTACAAAGAGACCCAGTACTTC.

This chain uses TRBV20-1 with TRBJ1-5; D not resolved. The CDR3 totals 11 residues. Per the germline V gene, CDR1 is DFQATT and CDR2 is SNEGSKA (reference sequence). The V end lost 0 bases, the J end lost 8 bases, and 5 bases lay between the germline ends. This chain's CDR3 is CSARDVEPQHF. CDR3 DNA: TGCAGTGCTAGAGATGTGGAGCCCCAGCATTTT.

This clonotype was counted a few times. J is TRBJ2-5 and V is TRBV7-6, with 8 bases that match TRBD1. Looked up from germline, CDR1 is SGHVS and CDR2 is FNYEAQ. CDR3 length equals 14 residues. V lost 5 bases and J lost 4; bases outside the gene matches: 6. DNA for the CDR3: TGTGCCAGCAGCCTAGAACAGGGGGTAGAGACCCAGTACTTC. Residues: CASSLEQGVETQYF.

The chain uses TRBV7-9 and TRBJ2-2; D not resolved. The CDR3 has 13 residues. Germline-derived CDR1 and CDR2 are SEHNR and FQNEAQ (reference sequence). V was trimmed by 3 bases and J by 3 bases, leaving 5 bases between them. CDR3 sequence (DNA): TGTGCCAGCAGCTTCCATCACACCGGGGAGCTGTTTTTT. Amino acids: CASSFHHTGELFF.

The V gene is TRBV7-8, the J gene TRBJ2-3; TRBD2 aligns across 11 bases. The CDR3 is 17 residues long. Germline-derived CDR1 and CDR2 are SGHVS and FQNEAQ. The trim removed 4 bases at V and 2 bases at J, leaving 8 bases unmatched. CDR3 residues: CASSYPLLAGATDTQYF. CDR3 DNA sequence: TGTGCCAGCAGCTACCCCCTACTAGCGGGGGCCACAGATACGCAGTATTTT.

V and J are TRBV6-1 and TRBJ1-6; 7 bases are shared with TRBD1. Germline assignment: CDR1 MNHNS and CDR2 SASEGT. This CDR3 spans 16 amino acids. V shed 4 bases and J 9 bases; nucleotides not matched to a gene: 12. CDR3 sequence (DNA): TGTGCCAGCAGTGTCGCCGTGAGGACAGGCGGTTCACCCCTCCACTTT. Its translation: CASSVAVRTGGSPLHF.

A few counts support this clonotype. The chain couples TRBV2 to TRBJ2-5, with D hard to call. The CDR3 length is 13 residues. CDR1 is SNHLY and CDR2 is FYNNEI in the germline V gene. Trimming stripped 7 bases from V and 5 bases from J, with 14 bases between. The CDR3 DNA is TGTGCCAGCAAGATTCCGCCAAGGGAGACCCAGTACTTC. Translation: CASKIPPRETQYF.

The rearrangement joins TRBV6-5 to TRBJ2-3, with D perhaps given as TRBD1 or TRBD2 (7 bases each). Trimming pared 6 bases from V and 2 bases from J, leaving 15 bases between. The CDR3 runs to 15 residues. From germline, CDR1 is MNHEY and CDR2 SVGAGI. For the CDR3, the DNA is TGTGCCAGCAGGAGCAGGGGGGGCCCCACAGATACGCAGTATTTT. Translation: CASRSRGGPTDTQYF.

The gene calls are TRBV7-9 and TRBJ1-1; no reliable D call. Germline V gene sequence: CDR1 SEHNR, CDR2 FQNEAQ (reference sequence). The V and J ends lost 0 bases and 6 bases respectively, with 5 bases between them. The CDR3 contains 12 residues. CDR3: CASSLAVAEAFF. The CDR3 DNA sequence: TGTGCCAGCAGCTTAGCGGTCGCTGAAGCTTTCTTT.

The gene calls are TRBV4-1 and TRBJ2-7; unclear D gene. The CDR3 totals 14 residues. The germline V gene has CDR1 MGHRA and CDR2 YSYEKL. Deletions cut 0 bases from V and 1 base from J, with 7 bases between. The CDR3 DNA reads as TGCGCCAGCAGCCAAGATCCACTATCCTACGAGCAGTACTTC. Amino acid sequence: CASSQDPLSYEQYF.

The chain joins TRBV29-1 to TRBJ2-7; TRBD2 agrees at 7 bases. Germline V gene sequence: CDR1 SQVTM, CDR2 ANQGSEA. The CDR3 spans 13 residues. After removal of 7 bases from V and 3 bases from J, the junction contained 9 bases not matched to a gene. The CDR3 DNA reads TGCAGCGCCACCGGGGGGAAGGGCTACGAGCAGTACTTC. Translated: CSATGGKGYEQYF.

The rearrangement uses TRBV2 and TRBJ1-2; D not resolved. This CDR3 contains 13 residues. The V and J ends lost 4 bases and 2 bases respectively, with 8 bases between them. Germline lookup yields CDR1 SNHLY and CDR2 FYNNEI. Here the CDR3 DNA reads TGTGCCAGCAGTGTGGCCAGAAACTATGGCTACACCTTC. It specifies CASSVARNYGYTF.

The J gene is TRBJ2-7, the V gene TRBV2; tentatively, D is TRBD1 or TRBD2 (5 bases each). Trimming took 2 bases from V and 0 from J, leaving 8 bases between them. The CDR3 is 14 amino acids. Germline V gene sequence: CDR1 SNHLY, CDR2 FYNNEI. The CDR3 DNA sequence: TGTGCCAGCAGTGAAAGGGGACCCTCCTACGAGCAGTACGTC. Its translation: CASSERGPSYEQYV.

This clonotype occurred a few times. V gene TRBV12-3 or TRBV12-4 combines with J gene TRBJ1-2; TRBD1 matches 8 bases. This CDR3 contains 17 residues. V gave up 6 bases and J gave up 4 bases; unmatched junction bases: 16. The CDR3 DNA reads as TGTGCCAGCAGCTCGCGGGGGACCAGACAGGGGCTCTATGGCTACACCTTC. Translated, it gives CASSSRGTRQGLYGYTF.

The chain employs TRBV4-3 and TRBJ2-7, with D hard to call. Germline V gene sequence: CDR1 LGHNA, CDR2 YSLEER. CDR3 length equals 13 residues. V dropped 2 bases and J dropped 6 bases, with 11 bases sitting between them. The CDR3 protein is CASSQRPSPEQYF. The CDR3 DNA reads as TGCGCCAGCAGCCAACGACCGAGTCCCGAGCAGTACTTC.